Listed here are 27 T cell receptor beta chains from one sample, sequenced in a study of shared clonotypes between healthy human individuals. Only in-frame clones appear in the TCRdb table, and some are missing; sequencing was by immunoSEQ multiplex PCR. The sample has some 700,000 clones, less than 95% seen once. Sequenced material: memory CD8+ T cells from PBMCs. As for subset: CD45RO+ cells pooled with CCR7-negative TemRA cells. These receptors were taken from a man in his late teens or twenties in good health. Some clones in this sample may be carry-over from other donors' samples.

This sequence joins TRBV7-9 and TRBJ2-7; perhaps TRBD1 as D (5 bases). The CDR3 runs 10 residues. Looked up from germline, CDR1 is SEHNR and CDR2 is FQNEAQ (reference sequence). CDR3 loop: CALGDYEQYF. The CDR3 DNA is TGTGCTCTAGGGGACTACGAGCAGTACTTC.

The chain couples TRBV27 to TRBJ2-1; the match to TRBD1 covers 9 bases. The germline V gene has CDR1 MNHEY and CDR2 SMNVEV (reference sequence). This CDR3 has 17 residues. V lost 5 bases to trimming and J lost 3 bases; unmatched junction nucleotides: 11. In nucleotides, the CDR3 is TGTGCCAGCAGTCCGAGATCGTGGGACAGGGACTACAATGAGCAGTTCTTC. As protein: CASSPRSWDRDYNEQFF.

This clone was counted a single time. This chain links TRBV27 with TRBJ2-7; 10 bases fit TRBD1. CDR1 MNHEY and CDR2 SMNVEV come from the germline V gene (reference sequence). The CDR3 is 16 amino acids. J gave up 4 bases and V 0 bases, and 6 bases lay outside the gene matches. CDR3 bases: TGTGCCAGCAGTTTATCTGTTGGGGACAGGGGTTACGAGCAGTACTTC. This translates into CASSLSVGDRGYEQYF.

The V gene is TRBV18, the J gene TRBJ2-1, with TRBD2 identical over 8 bases. Germline loops: CDR1 KGHSH, CDR2 LQKENI. V lost 8 bases to trimming and J lost 0 bases; unmatched junction nucleotides: 18. The CDR3 sequence is 19 residues long. The CDR3 coding sequence is TGTGCCAGCCTATCCTGGGGCGGGAGGAGTCCTAGCTCCTACAATGAGCAGTTCTTC. This codes for CASLSWGGRSPSSYNEQFF.

This clone is a singleton in its sample. The V call is TRBV6-1, the J call TRBJ2-7; TRBD2 is a possible D gene (6 bases). CDR1 and CDR2 from the germline V gene are MNHNS and SASEGT. The CDR3 is made up of 16 amino acids. Trimming pared 3 bases from V and 3 bases from J, leaving 18 bases between. The CDR3 loop is CASSEPEEGLVYEQYF. Here the CDR3 DNA reads TGTGCCAGCAGTGAGCCTGAGGAGGGGCTTGTCTACGAGCAGTACTTC.

V is TRBV27 and J is TRBJ2-1, with D possibly being TRBD2 (6 bases). V lost 8 bases and J lost 0, with 11 bases in between. The CDR3 consists of 14 residues. The germline CDR1 and CDR2 sequences are MNHEY and SMNVEV (reference sequence). CDR3 bases: TGTGCCAGCGGGCGGGGAAGCTCCTACAATGAGCAGTTCTTC. Translated: CASGRGSSYNEQFF.

The sample holds a few counts of this clone. V gene TRBV9 combines with J gene TRBJ1-1; TRBD1 aligns across 11 bases. V shed 4 bases and J 3 bases; nucleotides not matched to a gene: 8. Germline CDR1 SGDLS, CDR2 YYNGEE. This CDR3 contains 16 residues. CDR3 in amino acids: CASSKDRGLMDTEAFF. DNA of the CDR3: TGTGCCAGCAGCAAGGACAGGGGGCTTATGGACACTGAAGCTTTCTTT.

Regarding this clone: The same CDR3 can be traced to other DNA sequences in this sample. The V and J genes are TRBV27 and TRBJ1-1; D not certain. V shed 2 bases and J shed 2 bases, with 6 bases lying between them. This CDR3 spans 13 amino acids. The germline CDR1 and CDR2 sequences are MNHEY and SMNVEV (reference sequence). CDR3 DNA: TGTGCCAGCAGTTTAGCCTTAAACACTGAAGCTTTCTTT. Residues: CASSLALNTEAFF.

The chain is built from TRBV7-8 and TRBJ2-3; unclear D gene. V was pared by 10 bases and J by 0 bases, with 17 bases between. Germline CDR1 SGHVS, CDR2 FQNEAQ. The CDR3 is 15 residues long. The CDR3 bases are TGTGCCACCATATGGTCCGCTTCTAGCACAGATACGCAGTATTTT. It is translated as CATIWSASSTDTQYF.

The chain uses TRBV4-3 and TRBJ2-3; maybe TRBD2 (5 bases). Trimming left V 6 bases short and J 5 bases short, with 12 bases between. CDR3 length: 13 amino acids. In germline, CDR1 is LGHNA, CDR2 YSLEER. As DNA, the CDR3 is TGCGCCAGCAGGCGGACCCGGGAAGATACGCAGTATTTT. It encodes CASRRTREDTQYF.

This chain links TRBV29-1 with TRBJ2-2; 10 bases match TRBD1. Germline CDR1 is SQVTM and CDR2 is ANQGSEA. The CDR3 has 14 residues. Trimming removed 7 bases from V and 4 bases from J; junction bases left unmatched: 6. CDR3 protein: CSARGTGATGELFF. The CDR3 region has the DNA TGCAGCGCCCGCGGGACAGGGGCCACCGGGGAGCTGTTTTTT.

The rearrangement uses TRBV19 and TRBJ2-1; possibly TRBD1 for D (6 bases). Germline CDR1 and CDR2: LNHDA and SQIVND (reference sequence). The ends were cut back, 4 bases at V and 2 bases at J, with 12 bases in the middle. The length of the CDR3 is 15 residues. The chain's CDR3 is CASSNYRVTYNEQFF. DNA of the CDR3: TGTGCCAGTAGTAACTACAGGGTCACCTACAATGAGCAGTTCTTC.

The gene calls are TRBV13 and TRBJ2-3; perhaps TRBD2 as D (5 bases). The V gene's germline CDR1 is PRHDT and CDR2 FYEKMQ (reference sequence). The ends were cut back, 0 bases at V and 0 bases at J, with 10 bases in the middle. The CDR3 length is 16 residues. CDR3 region: CASSLGPGGSTDTQYF. The CDR3 coding sequence is TGTGCCAGCAGCTTAGGCCCTGGAGGCAGCACAGATACGCAGTATTTT.

Note on this clone: Compared with germline, one end of the junction differs, possibly owing to a read error. This chain links TRBV5-6 with TRBJ2-7, with 8 bases aligning to TRBD1. The CDR3 has 14 residues. Germline V gene sequence: CDR1 SGHDT, CDR2 YYEEEE. The CDR3, as DNA: TGTGCCAGCAGCTTGGGGACAGGGCCCTCCGGGTCGGACTTC. Translated: CASSLGTGPSGSDF.

About this clone: Within the sample, other DNA sequences also encode this same CDR3. The chain employs TRBV9 and TRBJ2-7; 7 nucleotides align to TRBD1. The CDR3 length is 14 residues. V shed 0 bases and J 4 bases; nucleotides not matched to a gene: 4. Germline V gene lookup returns CDR1 SGDLS and CDR2 YYNGEE. The CDR3: CASSVGDSPYEQYF. The DNA of the CDR3 is TGTGCCAGCAGCGTAGGGGACAGCCCATACGAGCAGTACTTC.

The CDR3 protein is CASSFPTSGRATDPNEQFF. CDR3 DNA: TGTGCCAGCAGTTTTCCGACTAGCGGGAGGGCCACGGACCCCAATGAGCAGTTCTTC. The chain links TRBV28 to TRBJ2-1; 14 bases are shared with TRBD2. The CDR3 is made up of 19 amino acids. CDR1 MDHEN and CDR2 SYDVKM come from the germline V gene. The ends lost 3 bases at V and 6 bases at J; junction bases unmatched: 13.

V is TRBV28 and J is TRBJ1-2; D gene unclear. CDR3 size: 15 residues. V gave up 5 bases and J gave up 3 bases, with 16 bases separating them. Looked up from germline, CDR1 is MDHEN and CDR2 is SYDVKM. The CDR3 sequence: CASSQWEYTHYGYTF. CDR3 in DNA: TGTGCCAGCAGTCAATGGGAATACACCCACTATGGCTACACCTTC.

The chain uses TRBV5-4 and TRBJ1-2, with no clear D. Germline assignment: CDR1 SGHNT and CDR2 YYREEE (reference sequence). The CDR3 has 13 residues. Trimming removed 4 bases at V and 2 bases at J, with 9 bases between. CDR3 region: CASSLDGNYGYTF. CDR3 in DNA: TGTGCCAGCAGCCTGGACGGGAACTATGGCTACACCTTC. The variable domain in full, completed from reference TRBV5-4 and TRBJ1-2, reads ETGVTQSPTHLIKTRGQQVTLRCSSQSGHNTVSWYQQALGQGPQFIFQYYREEENGRGNFPPRFSGLQFPNYSSELNVNALELDDSALYLCASSLDGNYGYTFGSGTRLTVV.

CDR3 coding DNA: TGTGCCAGCAGTTTTGGGTTGGGCTACGAGCAGTACTTC. This codes for CASSFGLGYEQYF. J is TRBJ2-7 and V is TRBV27; D unclear. Germline V gene lookup returns CDR1 MNHEY and CDR2 SMNVEV (reference sequence). Trimming shortened V by 3 bases and J by 3 bases, and 9 bases separated the two germline ends. The CDR3 extends over 13 amino acids.

The chain links TRBV18 to TRBJ1-1; 8 bases agree with TRBD1. The CDR3 runs to 16 residues. Germline assignment: CDR1 KGHSH and CDR2 LQKENI. J lost 1 base, V lost 4 bases, and 8 bases had no gene match. CDR3 DNA sequence: TGTGCCAGCTCACAGGACAGGGTGGGAAAGAACACTGAAGCTTTCTTT. Its translation: CASSQDRVGKNTEAFF.

The chain uses TRBV27 and TRBJ2-6, with D possibly matching TRBD1 (6 bases). Trimming took off 6 bases at V and 2 bases at J, with 11 bases between the two ends. From germline, CDR1 is MNHEY and CDR2 SMNVEV (reference sequence). The CDR3 spans 15 residues. Here the CDR3 reads CASSPGDPGANVLTF. The CDR3 nucleotides are TGTGCCAGCAGCCCAGGGGACCCTGGGGCCAACGTCCTGACTTTC.

The chain joins TRBV6-5 to TRBJ2-2; TRBD1 aligns across 8 bases. This CDR3 spans 15 amino acids. V shed 6 bases, J shed 4 bases, and the junction held 7 bases outside the gene matches. The V gene's germline CDR1 is MNHEY and CDR2 SVGAGI. The CDR3 here is CASSRRGQSTGELFF. In nucleotides, the CDR3 is TGTGCCAGCAGCCGCAGGGGGCAGAGCACCGGGGAGCTGTTTTTT.

The chain is built from TRBV7-9 and TRBJ2-3; no firm D call. Germline lookup yields CDR1 SEHNR and CDR2 FQNEAQ (reference sequence). This CDR3 has 14 amino acids. With 1 base removed from V and 5 bases from J, the gap between germline ends came to 10 bases. Here the CDR3 DNA reads TGTGCCAGCAGCTTAGTTAGGGTTGGAGATACGCAGTATTTT. It is translated as CASSLVRVGDTQYF. Full variable domain (missing parts from reference TRBV7-9 and TRBJ2-3): DTGVSQNPRHKITKRGQNVTFRCDPISEHNRLYWYRQTLGQGPEFLTYFQNEAQLEKSRLLSDRFSAERPKGSFSTLEIQRTEQGDSAMYLCASSLVRVGDTQYFGPGTRLTVL.

The rearrangement uses TRBV25-1 and TRBJ2-3, with TRBD2 matching over 9 bases. The CDR3 has 15 amino acids. V shed 2 bases and J 6 bases; nucleotides not matched to a gene: 6. CDR1 and CDR2 from the germline V gene are MGHDK and SYGVNS. The CDR3 DNA reads TGTGCCAGCAGTGAAGCGGGAGGGCTTAGGGATACGCAGTATTTT. It specifies CASSEAGGLRDTQYF.

The count of this clone is one. The CDR3 DNA is TGCGCCAGCAGCATCACCCCACTCGAGGACCTTATAGCAGATACGCAGTATTTT. Its translation: CASSITPLEDLIADTQYF. The chain has TRBV5-1 and TRBJ2-3; no firm D call. Germline assignment: CDR1 SGHRS and CDR2 YFSETQ. The V end was cut by 4 bases, the J end by 4 bases, with 25 bases between. This CDR3 has 18 residues.

The rearrangement uses TRBV28 and TRBJ2-1, with TRBD2 matching 7 bases. Losses at the gene ends were 6 bases for V and 6 bases for J; bases not matched to a gene: 5. Looked up from germline, CDR1 is MDHEN and CDR2 is SYDVKM. There are 13 residues in the CDR3. The CDR3 bases are TGTGCCAGCAGGTTTGCTAGCGGCAATGAGCAGTTCTTC. This translates into CASRFASGNEQFF.

The rearrangement links TRBV28 to TRBJ2-2; D is unclear. Germline V gene lookup returns CDR1 MDHEN and CDR2 SYDVKM. The CDR3 has 17 amino acids. The V and J ends lost 2 bases and 4 bases respectively, with 17 bases between them. For the CDR3, the DNA is TGTGCCAGCAGTTTAGACTTAGGGAATTGGGGCACCGGGGAGCTGTTTTTT. Protein sequence: CASSLDLGNWGTGELFF. Combining the CDR3 with reference TRBV28 and TRBJ2-2 gives the whole variable domain DVKVTQSSRYLVKRTGEKVFLECVQDMDHENMFWYRQDPGLGLRLIYFSYDVKMKEKGDIPEGYSVSREKKERFSLILESASTNQTSMYLCASSLDLGNWGTGELFFGEGSRLTVL.